The rows below give T cell receptor beta chains drawn from one sample of a study of T cells in Graves' hyperthyroidism and ophthalmopathy. One entry per CDR3 protein, called by TCRdb with MiXCR from the multiplex PCR reads. The sample contains about 580,000 distinct CDR3 sequences, more than 11% of which appear only once. Sequencing was carried out using blood. The receptors come from a woman in her 30s with Graves' hyperthyroidism that later progressed to Graves' ophthalmopathy. Each CDR3 is given with its conserved first and last residue. A D gene is named only where the DNA matches it firmly. Not every row has a clone size; where given, it reads once, few, many or a size class.

j_gene | d_gene | abundance | v_gene | CDR3aa | CDR3nt
TRBJ2-3 | . | . | TRBV6-4 | CASSEYSTGSRTDTQYF | TGTGCCAGCAGTGAATACTCCACAGGGTCAAGGACAGATACGCAGTATTTT
TRBJ2-2 | TRBD2 | many | TRBV9 | CASSVSGDTGELFF | TGTGCCAGCAGCGTAAGCGGGGACACCGGGGAGCTGTTTTTT
TRBJ1-4 | TRBD1 | few | TRBV6-1 | CASSERGQSNEKLLF | TGTGCCAGCAGTGAACGGGGACAGAGTAATGAAAAACTGCTTTTT
TRBJ1-2 | TRBD1 | many | TRBV9 | CASSEGGAGGYTF | TGTGCCAGCAGCGAAGGGGGCGCGGGGGGCTACACCTTC
TRBJ2-3 | TRBD2 | . | TRBV15 | CATSRGAGAGDTQYF | TGTGCCACCAGCAGAGGAGCGGGAGCTGGAGATACGCAGTATTTT
TRBJ2-4 | . | . | TRBV11-1 | CASSFYGGIQYF | TGTGCCAGCAGCTTTTACGGTGGCATTCAGTACTTC
TRBJ1-1 | . | many | TRBV19 | CASSIVGLSTEAFF | TGTGCCAGTAGTATAGTGGGCTTAAGCACTGAAGCTTTCTTT
TRBJ1-1 | . | . | TRBV30 | CAWIWQHGTEAFF | TGTGCCTGGATTTGGCAACACGGCACTGAAGCTTTCTTT
TRBJ1-2 | . | few | TRBV12-3/TRBV12-4 | CASSSRQEYTF | TGTGCCAGCAGTTCACGACAGGAGTACACCTTC
TRBJ2-5 | . | few | TRBV11-2 | CASSLDALATSRETQYF | TGTGCCAGCAGCTTAGACGCACTAGCAACCTCACGCGAGACCCAGTACTTC
TRBJ2-5 | TRBD2 | few | TRBV7-8 | CASGLRTSGRLVQETQYF | TGTGCCAGCGGCTTACGGACTAGCGGGAGGTTGGTCCAAGAGACCCAGTACTTC
TRBJ2-3 | TRBD1 | many | TRBV7-2 | CASSRRGLGTTDTQYF | TGTGCCAGCAGTCGCAGGGGGCTAGGGACCACAGATACGCAGTATTTT
TRBJ1-1 | . | many | TRBV5-1 | CASSPTDGPNTEAFF | TGCGCCAGCAGCCCAACGGACGGACCGAACACTGAAGCTTTCTTT
TRBJ2-5 | . | . | TRBV5-1 | CASSLVVSGETQHF | TGCGCCAGCAGCTTGGTGGTTTCGGGAGAGACCCAGCACTTC
TRBJ2-3 | . | . | TRBV29-1 | CSGGAPIGFTDTQYF | TGCAGCGGGGGGGCACCCATAGGCTTCACAGATACGCAGTATTTT
TRBJ1-2 | . | many | TRBV20-1 | CSTLDGGGNGYTF | TGCAGTACGCTGGACGGGGGAGGCAATGGCTACACCTTC
TRBJ1-5 | . | many | TRBV24-1 | CATSVGGGGQPQHF | TGTGCCACCAGTGTGGGGGGCGGGGGTCAGCCCCAGCATTTT
TRBJ1-1 | TRBD1 | few | TRBV7-9 | CASSLTGEGKAFF | TGTGCCAGCAGCTTGACAGGGGAGGGAAAAGCTTTCTTT
TRBJ2-3 | . | many | TRBV20-1 | CSARGITDTQYF | TGCAGTGCTAGGGGGATCACAGATACGCAGTATTTT
TRBJ2-5 | TRBD2 | medium-sized | TRBV6-2/TRBV6-3 | CASSYSGLAARETQYF | TGTGCCAGCAGTTACTCGGGTCTAGCGGCCAGAGAGACCCAGTACTTC
TRBJ1-4 | . | few | TRBV7-9 | CASSPPTVNEKLFF | TGTGCCAGCAGCCCTCCGACGGTTAATGAAAAACTGTTTTTT
TRBJ2-7 | . | . | TRBV29-1 | CSVGVTSYEQYF | TGCAGCGTTGGAGTCACGTCCTACGAGCAGTACTTC
TRBJ2-2 | TRBD2 | . | TRBV19 | CASRLAKNTGELFF | TGTGCCAGCCGACTAGCAAAGAACACCGGGGAGCTGTTTTTT
TRBJ2-7 | TRBD1 | . | TRBV30 | CAWTKGDRAHEQYF | TGTGCCTGGACTAAGGGGGACAGGGCCCACGAGCAGTACTTC
TRBJ1-5 | . | few | TRBV24-1 | CATSEGKDGWGKGNQPQHF | TGTGCCACCAGTGAAGGAAAGGACGGGTGGGGCAAGGGGAATCAGCCCCAGCATTTT
TRBJ2-1 | TRBD2 | . | TRBV6-2/TRBV6-3 | CASTPGGGLSGQFF | TGTGCCAGCACTCCCGGGGGGGGGCTTTCGGGTCAGTTCTTC
TRBJ2-5 | TRBD2 | many | TRBV19 | CASSMGGRETQYF | TGTGCCAGTAGTATGGGCGGGAGAGAGACCCAGTACTTC
TRBJ2-1 | . | . | TRBV29-1 | CSEKGYNSYNEQFF | TGCAGCGAAAAGGGGTACAACTCCTACAATGAGCAGTTCTTC
TRBJ2-3 | . | few | TRBV28 | CASSNEGYTDTQYF | TGTGCCAGCTCTAATGAGGGATACACAGATACGCAGTATTTT
TRBJ1-5 | . | . | TRBV5-5 | CASSLWDTNQPQHF | TGTGCCAGCAGCTTGTGGGACACCAATCAGCCCCAGCATTTT
TRBJ2-7 | . | many | TRBV6-1 | CASSRDTYYEQYF | TGTGCCAGCAGTCGAGACACCTACTACGAGCAGTACTTC
TRBJ1-4 | . | . | TRBV6-6 | CASSYGTRNEKLFF | TGTGCCAGCAGTTACGGGACAAGAAATGAAAAACTGTTTTTT
TRBJ2-1 | TRBD2 | . | TRBV4-3 | CASSQDWASGNGYNEQFF | TGCGCCAGCAGCCAAGATTGGGCTAGCGGGAACGGCTACAATGAGCAGTTCTTC
TRBJ1-2 | . | few | TRBV2 | CASGPVGGAVYGYTF | TGTGCCAGCGGCCCCGTGGGGGGGGCGGTGTATGGCTACACCTTC
TRBJ2-5 | . | many | TRBV2 | CASRHRVSASQETQYF | TGTGCCAGCAGACACAGGGTTTCGGCTAGCCAAGAGACCCAGTACTTC
TRBJ2-2 | TRBD1 | once | TRBV11-2 | CASSFRTGSSTGELFF | TGTGCCAGCAGCTTTCGGACAGGGAGTTCAACCGGGGAGCTGTTTTTT
TRBJ2-6 | . | many | TRBV20-1 | CSARLLGSGANVLTF | TGCAGTGCTAGACTCTTGGGTTCTGGGGCCAACGTCCTGACTTTC
TRBJ1-4 | . | many | TRBV14 | CASSQFVNEKLFF | TGTGCCAGCAGCCAATTTGTGAATGAAAAACTGTTTTTT
TRBJ2-5 | . | . | TRBV5-1 | CASSLVQGKETQYF | TGCGCCAGCAGCTTGGTACAAGGAAAAGAGACCCAGTACTTC
TRBJ2-1 | TRBD2 | many | TRBV5-1 | CASSLHSGFSYNEQFF | TGCGCCAGCAGCTTACATAGCGGGTTTTCCTACAATGAGCAGTTCTTC
TRBJ2-1 | . | many | TRBV11-2 | CASSLVRQSLSYNEQFF | TGTGCCAGCAGCTTAGTACGGCAGTCTTTGAGCTACAATGAGCAGTTCTTC
TRBJ2-3 | TRBD1 | many | TRBV5-1 | CASSLDGTDTTDTQYF | TGCGCCAGCAGCTTGGATGGGACAGACACCACAGATACGCAGTATTTT
TRBJ2-1 | . | many | TRBV12-3/TRBV12-4 | CASSPETGSSYNEQFF | TGTGCCAGCAGTCCGGAGACGGGTAGCTCCTACAATGAGCAGTTCTTC
TRBJ2-5 | . | many | TRBV7-7 | CASSSKIVARETQYF | TGTGCTAGCAGCTCTAAGATCGTCGCCAGGGAGACCCAGTACTTC
TRBJ1-2 | . | many | TRBV27 | CASRGPVWGYTF | TGTGCCAGCAGAGGACCGGTTTGGGGCTACACCTTC
TRBJ2-7 | TRBD2 | many | TRBV29-1 | CSHLTSGRYEQYF | TGCAGCCACTTGACTAGCGGGAGATACGAGCAGTACTTC
TRBJ1-2 | . | many | TRBV29-1 | CSVVGAGNYGYTF | TGCAGCGTTGTAGGGGCCGGTAACTATGGCTACACCTTC
TRBJ1-6 | TRBD1 | . | TRBV25-1 | CASSELGRGNNSPLHF | TGTGCCAGCAGTGAATTGGGCAGGGGGAATAATTCACCCCTCCACTTT
TRBJ2-1 | TRBD2 | . | TRBV19 | CASSIEAKREGSEQFF | TGTGCCAGTAGTATAGAGGCCAAGCGGGAGGGTAGTGAGCAGTTCTTC
TRBJ2-1 | TRBD2 | many | TRBV18 | CASSTMGTSGNEQFF | TGTGCCAGCTCCACGATGGGAACTAGCGGAAATGAGCAGTTCTTC
TRBJ2-5 | TRBD2 | many | TRBV19 | CASSIDGPGGPQETQYF | TGTGCCAGTAGTATAGATGGCCCGGGAGGGCCGCAGGAGACCCAGTACTTC
TRBJ1-1 | . | many | TRBV14 | CASSPRYHTEAFF | TGTGCCAGCAGCCCGAGGTATCACACTGAAGCTTTCTTT
TRBJ2-5 | TRBD2 | . | TRBV9 | CASSVGLAGETQYF | TGTGCCAGCAGCGTAGGGCTAGCGGGTGAGACCCAGTACTTC
TRBJ2-7 | TRBD2 | few | TRBV9 | CASSGGTSGLYEQYF | TGTGCCAGCAGCGGTGGGACTAGCGGACTCTACGAGCAGTACTTC
TRBJ2-7 | . | many | TRBV7-3 | CASSEQTGPGGEQYF | TGTGCCAGCAGCGAACAGACAGGCCCCGGGGGTGAGCAGTACTTC
TRBJ2-1 | TRBD2 | many | TRBV9 | CASSVAGSGRADEQFF | TGTGCCAGCAGCGTAGCGGGTAGCGGGAGGGCGGATGAGCAGTTCTTC
TRBJ2-1 | TRBD1 | . | TRBV4-1 | CASSQGHDRGEQFF | TGCGCCAGCAGCCAAGGCCACGACAGGGGGGAGCAGTTCTTC
TRBJ2-7 | . | many | TRBV30 | CAWTTGYEQYF | TGTGCCTGGACCACAGGCTACGAGCAGTACTTC
TRBJ2-5 | . | few | TRBV18 | CASSLRDHLQETQYF | TGTGCCAGCTCACTCCGGGACCATCTCCAAGAGACCCAGTACTTC